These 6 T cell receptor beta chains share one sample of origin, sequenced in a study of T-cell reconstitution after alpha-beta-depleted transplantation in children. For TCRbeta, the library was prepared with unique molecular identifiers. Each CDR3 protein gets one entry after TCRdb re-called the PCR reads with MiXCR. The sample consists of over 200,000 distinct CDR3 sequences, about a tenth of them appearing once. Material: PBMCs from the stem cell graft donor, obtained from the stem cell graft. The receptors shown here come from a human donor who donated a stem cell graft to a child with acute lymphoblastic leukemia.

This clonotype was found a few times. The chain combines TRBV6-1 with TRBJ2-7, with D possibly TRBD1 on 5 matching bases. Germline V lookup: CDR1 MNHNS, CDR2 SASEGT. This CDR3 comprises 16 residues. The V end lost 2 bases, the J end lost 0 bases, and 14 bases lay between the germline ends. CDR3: CASSEKDGAGSYEQYF. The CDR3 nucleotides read TGTGCCAGCAGTGAAAAAGATGGGGCAGGCTCCTACGAGCAGTACTTC.

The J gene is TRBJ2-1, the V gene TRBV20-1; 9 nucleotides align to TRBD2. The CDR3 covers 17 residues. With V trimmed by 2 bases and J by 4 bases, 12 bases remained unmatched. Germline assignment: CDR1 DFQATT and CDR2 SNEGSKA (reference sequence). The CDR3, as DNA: TGCAGTGCTAGAACCCCTTGGGCGGGGGGGCCATACAATGAGCAGTTCTTC. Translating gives CSARTPWAGGPYNEQFF.

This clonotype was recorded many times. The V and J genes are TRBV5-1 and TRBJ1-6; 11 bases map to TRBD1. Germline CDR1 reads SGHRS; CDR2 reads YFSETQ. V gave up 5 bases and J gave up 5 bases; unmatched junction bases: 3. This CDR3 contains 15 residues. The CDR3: CASRGQGDNNSPLHF. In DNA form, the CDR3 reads TGCGCCAGCAGGGGACAGGGGGATAATAATTCACCCCTCCACTTT.

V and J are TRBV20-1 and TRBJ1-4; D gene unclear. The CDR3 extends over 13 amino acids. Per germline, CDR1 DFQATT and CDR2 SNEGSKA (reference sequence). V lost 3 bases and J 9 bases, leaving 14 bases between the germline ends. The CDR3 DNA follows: TGCAGTGCTAGGGATCCGAATCCGAAAAAACTGTTTTTT. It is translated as CSARDPNPKKLFF.

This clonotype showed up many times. The CDR3 nucleotides are TGTGCCAGCAGTTATGGGACTAGCGGGGTATCCAATGAGCAGTTCTTC. The encoded protein is CASSYGTSGVSNEQFF. The J gene is TRBJ2-1, the V gene TRBV6-5; 13 positions agree with TRBD2. The CDR3 contains 16 residues. With V trimmed by 3 bases and J by 6 bases, 5 bases remained unmatched. CDR1 MNHEY and CDR2 SVGAGI come from the germline V gene.

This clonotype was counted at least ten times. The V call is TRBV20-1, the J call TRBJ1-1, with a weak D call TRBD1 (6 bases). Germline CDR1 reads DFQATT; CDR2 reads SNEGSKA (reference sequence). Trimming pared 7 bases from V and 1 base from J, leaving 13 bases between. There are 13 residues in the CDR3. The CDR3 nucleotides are TGCAGTGTAAAACAGGGTACGAACACTGAAGCTTTCTTT. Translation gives CSVKQGTNTEAFF.